These T cell receptor beta chains were read from a single sample in a study of cytomegalovirus exposure and HLA in healthy donors. The protocol was immunoSEQ multiplex PCR, while the TCRdb copy is restricted to in-frame clones and leaves out a portion. Among about 160,000 clones, 65% to 85% were seen once, and the ten largest hold around 4.4%. Material for sequencing was PBMCs. These receptors came from a woman in her fifties or sixties in good health and CMV-seropositive. Both conserved end residues are part of each CDR3. A D gene is named only where the DNA matches it firmly. Clone size, where shown, is once, few, many, or a class for clones that have expanded.

size: few; J: TRBJ2-7; V: TRBV18; D: TRBD1; CDR3: CASSSGTGDTYEQYF; DNA: TGTGCCAGCTCCTCCGGGACAGGGGACACCTACGAGCAGTACTTC
size: NA; J: TRBJ2-3; V: TRBV30; D: NA; CDR3: CAWSATFLTDTQYF; DNA: TGTGCCTGGAGTGCTACCTTCCTCACAGATACGCAGTATTTT
size: NA; J: TRBJ1-4; V: TRBV11-2; D: NA; CDR3: CASSLGQGREKLFF; DNA: TGTGCCAGCAGCTTAGGGCAGGGCCGGGAAAAACTGTTTTTT
size: NA; J: TRBJ2-5; V: TRBV7-2; D: NA; CDR3: CASSFESGTQYF; DNA: TGTGCCAGCAGCTTTGAATCCGGGACCCAGTACTTC
size: NA; J: TRBJ1-1; V: TRBV6-5; D: TRBD1; CDR3: CASSYSTGGTEAFF; DNA: TGTGCCAGCAGTTACTCCACAGGGGGGACTGAAGCTTTCTTT
size: once; J: TRBJ1-2; V: TRBV28; D: TRBD1; CDR3: CASSSTFETGQGYTF; DNA: TGTGCCAGCAGTTCTACTTTCGAGACAGGGCAAGGCTACACCTTC
size: NA; J: TRBJ1-1; V: TRBV27; D: NA; CDR3: CASSSDSNTEAFF; DNA: TGTGCCAGCAGTTCGGACAGCAACACTGAAGCTTTCTTT
size: NA; J: TRBJ2-5; V: TRBV13; D: TRBD2; CDR3: CASRSKRGPQETQYF; DNA: TGTGCCAGCAGATCGAAGCGGGGGCCCCAAGAGACCCAGTACTTC
size: few; J: TRBJ2-2; V: TRBV7-2; D: TRBD2; CDR3: CASSPRLAPTGELFF; DNA: TGTGCCAGCAGCCCCCGACTAGCCCCGACCGGGGAGCTGTTTTTT
size: NA; J: TRBJ2-7; V: TRBV5-8; D: TRBD2; CDR3: CASSFLRGGHEQYF; DNA: TGTGCCAGCAGCTTCCTCCGGGGGGGCCACGAGCAGTACTTC
size: few; J: TRBJ2-7; V: TRBV7-9; D: TRBD2; CDR3: CASSSWGSGSSYEQYF; DNA: TGTGCCAGCAGCTCCTGGGGTAGCGGGAGCTCCTACGAGCAGTACTTC
size: NA; J: TRBJ2-7; V: TRBV7-8; D: NA; CDR3: CASSALSPGQGHEEQYF; DNA: TGTGCCAGCAGCGCTTTATCCCCGGGACAAGGCCATGAAGAGCAGTACTTC
size: NA; J: TRBJ1-2; V: TRBV6-6; D: TRBD1; CDR3: CASRTQGADGYTF; DNA: TGTGCCAGCCGAACGCAGGGGGCAGATGGCTACACCTTC
size: NA; J: TRBJ1-2; V: TRBV6-5; D: NA; CDR3: CASISWGTSYGYTF; DNA: TGTGCCAGCATCTCCTGGGGGACAAGCTATGGCTACACCTTC
size: NA; J: TRBJ2-3; V: TRBV4-2; D: TRBD2; CDR3: CASSQDLLLAGGTDTQYF; DNA: TGTGCCAGCAGCCAAGATCTCTTGTTAGCGGGGGGCACAGATACGCAGTATTTT
size: NA; J: TRBJ2-3; V: TRBV7-2; D: TRBD2; CDR3: CASSATSGGRADTQYF; DNA: TGTGCCAGCAGCGCCACTAGCGGAGGGAGGGCAGATACGCAGTATTTT
size: NA; J: TRBJ1-1; V: TRBV4-2; D: NA; CDR3: CASSQDGKGMNTEAFF; DNA: TGTGCCAGCAGCCAAGATGGTAAGGGGATGAACACTGAAGCTTTCTTT
size: NA; J: TRBJ1-1; V: TRBV15; D: TRBD1; CDR3: CAIGDRGNTEAFF; DNA: TGTGCCATCGGGGACAGGGGGAACACTGAAGCTTTCTTT
size: NA; J: TRBJ2-3; V: TRBV7-2; D: NA; CDR3: CASSRLGPGEDTQYF; DNA: TGTGCCAGCAGTCGACTAGGGCCCGGGGAAGATACGCAGTATTTT
size: NA; J: TRBJ2-7; V: TRBV4-3; D: TRBD1; CDR3: CASSQPGGQGDYEQYF; DNA: TGCGCCAGCAGCCAACCAGGGGGCCAGGGGGACTACGAGCAGTACTTC
size: NA; J: TRBJ2-1; V: TRBV19; D: NA; CDR3: CASSIAGVLQFF; DNA: TGTGCCAGTAGTATCGCCGGGGTGCTTCAGTTCTTC
size: NA; J: TRBJ2-7; V: TRBV13; D: NA; CDR3: CASSLGVRSSYEQYF; DNA: TGTGCCAGCAGTTTAGGGGTTAGGAGCTCCTACGAGCAGTACTTC
size: NA; J: TRBJ1-1; V: TRBV6-6; D: NA; CDR3: CASCGQLNTEAFF; DNA: TGTGCCAGCTGCGGACAGTTGAACACTGAAGCTTTCTTT
size: NA; J: TRBJ1-5; V: TRBV5-1; D: TRBD1; CDR3: CASSLAAGQGYQPQHF; DNA: TGCGCCAGCAGCTTGGCTGCGGGACAGGGGTATCAGCCCCAGCATTTT
size: NA; J: TRBJ2-1; V: TRBV10-3; D: TRBD2; CDR3: CAISELSQGLAGYEQFF; DNA: TGTGCCATCAGTGAGTTAAGCCAAGGACTAGCGGGATATGAGCAGTTCTTC
size: NA; J: TRBJ2-1; V: TRBV7-3; D: TRBD2; CDR3: CASSSNGGDSYNEQFF; DNA: TGTGCCAGCAGTTCAAACGGGGGGGACTCCTACAATGAGCAGTTCTTC
size: NA; J: TRBJ2-7; V: TRBV19; D: NA; CDR3: CASSSRLVGYYEQYF; DNA: TGTGCCAGTTCCAGTCGGCTAGTCGGCTACTACGAGCAGTACTTC
size: NA; J: TRBJ1-1; V: TRBV30; D: NA; CDR3: CAWRRNTEAFF; DNA: TGTGCCTGGAGGAGGAACACTGAAGCTTTCTTT
size: NA; J: TRBJ2-3; V: TRBV28; D: TRBD2; CDR3: CASRTPGGSTDTQYF; DNA: TGTGCCAGCAGGACTCCCGGGGGGAGCACAGATACGCAGTATTTT
size: NA; J: TRBJ1-1; V: TRBV10-3; D: NA; CDR3: CAISDRGGVNTEAFF; DNA: TGTGCCATCAGTGATCGGGGGGGAGTGAACACTGAAGCTTTCTTT
size: NA; J: TRBJ1-6; V: TRBV5-1; D: TRBD1; CDR3: CASSDSTGARSPLHF; DNA: TGCGCCAGCAGCGATTCGACAGGGGCGAGATCACCCCTCCACTTT
size: NA; J: TRBJ1-5; V: TRBV7-9; D: NA; CDR3: CASSLPGVAPQHF; DNA: TGTGCCAGCAGCCTTCCCGGAGTGGCACCCCAGCATTTT
size: few; J: TRBJ1-2; V: TRBV30; D: TRBD1; CDR3: CAWSVWTGARGYTF; DNA: TGTGCCTGGAGTGTATGGACAGGGGCTCGCGGCTACACCTTC
size: NA; J: TRBJ2-7; V: TRBV7-2; D: NA; CDR3: CASSPGLAAYEQYF; DNA: TGTGCCAGCAGCCCAGGGTTAGCGGCGTACGAGCAGTACTTC
size: NA; J: TRBJ1-1; V: TRBV4-2; D: NA; CDR3: CASSRYSEAFF; DNA: TGTGCCAGCAGCCGGTACTCTGAAGCTTTCTTT
size: once; J: TRBJ1-1; V: TRBV28; D: TRBD1; CDR3: CASSENGQAGPYTEAFF; DNA: TGTGCCAGCAGTGAAAACGGACAGGCCGGTCCCTACACTGAAGCTTTCTTT
size: NA; J: TRBJ1-3; V: TRBV30; D: NA; CDR3: CAWSAGAPGNTIYF; DNA: TGTGCCTGGAGTGCTGGGGCGCCTGGAAACACCATATATTTT
size: NA; J: TRBJ1-4; V: TRBV5-6; D: NA; CDR3: CASSFYREKGLF; DNA: TGTGCCAGCAGCTTCTACAGGGAAAAAGGGCTTTTT
size: NA; J: TRBJ1-4; V: TRBV9; D: NA; CDR3: CASSGETSGFTNEKLFF; DNA: TGTGCCAGCAGCGGAGAAACATCAGGGTTCACTAATGAAAAACTGTTTTTT
size: NA; J: TRBJ1-2; V: TRBV5-5; D: NA; CDR3: CASSLGVPLAGYGYTF; DNA: TGTGCCAGCAGCTTGGGGGTCCCACTCGCGGGCTATGGCTACACCTTC
size: NA; J: TRBJ1-4; V: TRBV7-9; D: NA; CDR3: CSSSPRISIGREKLFF; DNA: TGTTCCAGCAGCCCTCGAATCTCAATTGGTCGGGAAAAACTGTTTTTT
size: NA; J: TRBJ1-1; V: TRBV2; D: TRBD1; CDR3: CASSDLRTGVEAFF; DNA: TGTGCCAGCAGTGATCTGCGGACAGGGGTAGAAGCTTTCTTT
size: few; J: TRBJ2-7; V: TRBV7-9; D: NA; CDR3: CSSSPTGYEQYF; DNA: TGTTCCAGCAGCCCAACAGGATACGAGCAGTACTTC
size: NA; J: TRBJ1-3; V: TRBV28; D: NA; CDR3: CASSSAGGGQVNTIYF; DNA: TGTGCCAGCAGTTCTGCCGGCGGAGGGCAGGTAAACACCATATATTTT
size: NA; J: TRBJ2-3; V: TRBV5-1; D: NA; CDR3: CASSWTADTSTDTQYF; DNA: TGCGCCAGCAGCTGGACAGCGGACACCAGCACAGATACGCAGTATTTT
size: NA; J: TRBJ1-2; V: TRBV4-3; D: TRBD1; CDR3: CASSQDVPTGDYDYGYTF; DNA: TGCGCCAGCAGCCAAGACGTACCGACAGGGGATTATGACTATGGCTACACCTTC
size: NA; J: TRBJ2-5; V: TRBV5-1; D: NA; CDR3: CASSLRTDSQETQYF; DNA: TGCGCCAGCAGCCTGCGGACAGATAGTCAAGAGACCCAGTACTTC
size: NA; J: TRBJ2-5; V: TRBV30; D: TRBD2; CDR3: CARTASGGAETQYF; DNA: TGTGCCCGGACGGCTAGCGGGGGGGCAGAGACCCAGTACTTC
size: NA; J: TRBJ2-1; V: TRBV6-6; D: NA; CDR3: CASSYNGEQFF; DNA: TGTGCCAGCAGTTACAACGGTGAGCAGTTCTTC
size: NA; J: TRBJ1-2; V: TRBV19; D: NA; CDR3: CASSISDRPSKSYGYTF; DNA: TGTGCCAGTAGTATATCGGACAGACCATCAAAATCCTATGGCTACACCTTC
size: NA; J: TRBJ2-3; V: TRBV4-3; D: TRBD2; CDR3: CASSQSVAGEYTQYF; DNA: TGCGCCAGCAGCCAATCCGTAGCGGGGGAATATACGCAGTATTTT
size: NA; J: TRBJ1-6; V: TRBV6-5; D: TRBD1; CDR3: CASSRQGSDSPLHF; DNA: TGTGCCAGCAGTCGACAGGGGTCTGATTCACCCCTCCACTTT
size: NA; J: TRBJ2-1; V: TRBV10-1; D: NA; CDR3: CARVGQGNEQFF; DNA: TGCGCCAGAGTCGGGCAGGGCAATGAGCAGTTCTTC
size: few; J: TRBJ2-1; V: TRBV10-2; D: NA; CDR3: CASSENGVGSYNEQFF; DNA: TGCGCCAGCAGTGAGAACGGGGTTGGCTCCTACAATGAGCAGTTCTTC
size: NA; J: TRBJ2-1; V: TRBV2; D: TRBD1; CDR3: CASKAGGRNEQFF; DNA: TGTGCCAGCAAGGCAGGGGGAAGGAATGAGCAGTTCTTC
size: NA; J: TRBJ2-2; V: TRBV4-2; D: NA; CDR3: CASSQDRARTNTGELFF; DNA: TGTGCCAGCAGCCAAGATCGTGCTAGGACGAACACCGGGGAGCTGTTTTTT
size: NA; J: TRBJ2-1; V: TRBV19; D: TRBD1; CDR3: CASSIWDRGPNEQFF; DNA: TGTGCCAGTAGTATTTGGGACAGGGGCCCCAATGAGCAGTTCTTC
size: NA; J: TRBJ2-1; V: TRBV5-1; D: NA; CDR3: CASSFVFGGVNEQFF; DNA: TGCGCCAGCAGCTTCGTTTTTGGGGGCGTTAATGAGCAGTTCTTC
size: NA; J: TRBJ1-2; V: TRBV28; D: NA; CDR3: CASSLLFGGRGNYGYTF; DNA: TGTGCCAGCAGTTTATTATTTGGGGGCAGGGGTAACTATGGCTACACCTTC
size: NA; J: TRBJ1-4; V: TRBV11-1; D: NA; CDR3: CASSVGQNLNEKLFF; DNA: TGTGCCAGCAGCGTTGGACAGAATTTAAATGAAAAACTGTTTTTT